Listed below are T cell receptor beta chains from one sample, sequenced in a study of blood T cell repertoires in COVID-19. Some clones are missing from TCRdb's copy, which holds only in-frame ones; the method was immunoSEQ multiplex PCR. The table has 120,000 or so clones, about 86% seen once. Input material: peripheral blood. The receptors stem from a man aged 70 or older who had recovered from COVID-19. The CDR3 runs from the conserved cysteine through the conserved F or W. The D gene is left open where the match is weak. Not all rows give a size; the values are once, few, many and, for expanded clones, a class.

NA	TRBV5-1	TRBJ2-7	TRBD1	CASSPDRGSYEQYF	TGCGCCAGCAGCCCGGACAGGGGAAGCTACGAGCAGTACTTC
once	TRBV5-1	TRBJ2-7	TRBD2	CASSWGLAGGYEQYF	TGCGCCAGCAGCTGGGGACTAGCGGGGGGTTACGAGCAGTACTTC
NA	TRBV5-4	TRBJ2-5	TRBD2	CASSPSGGLPQETQYF	TGTGCCAGCAGCCCTAGCGGGGGGCTACCACAAGAGACCCAGTACTTC
NA	TRBV19	TRBJ1-2	NA	CASSIDLQENYGYTF	TGTGCCAGTAGTATAGATCTACAGGAGAACTATGGCTACACCTTC
NA	TRBV5-4	TRBJ2-1	NA	CASRGGGVINEQFF	TGTGCCAGCAGGGGAGGGGGGGTGATCAATGAGCAGTTCTTC
NA	TRBV5-1	TRBJ1-4	NA	CASSPSGSSNEKLFF	TGCGCCAGCAGCCCCTCGGGATCATCTAATGAAAAACTGTTTTTT
few	TRBV10-3	TRBJ1-2	NA	CAITGGYGYTF	TGTGCCATCACAGGAGGATATGGCTACACCTTC
NA	TRBV6-2/TRBV6-3	TRBJ2-3	TRBD2	CASSYGGLASLYHTQYF	TGTGCCAGCAGTTATGGGGGACTAGCGAGTCTCTATCATACGCAGTATTTT
NA	TRBV10-2	TRBJ2-5	TRBD1	CASSLRTGAGETQYF	TGCGCCAGCAGTCTTCGGACAGGGGCAGGAGAGACCCAGTACTTC
NA	TRBV5-1	TRBJ2-3	NA	CASSPEHPTDTQYF	TGCGCCAGCAGTCCCGAACATCCCACAGATACGCAGTATTTT
NA	TRBV6-9	TRBJ2-1	NA	CASSYLPGTYNEQFF	TGTGCCAGCAGTTACCTCCCGGGAACCTACAATGAGCAGTTCTTC
few	TRBV7-9	TRBJ2-1	NA	CASSFTGYNEQFF	TGTGCCAGCAGCTTCACAGGCTACAATGAGCAGTTCTTC
once	TRBV19	TRBJ1-5	NA	CASSMGGQDQPQHF	TGTGCCAGTAGTATGGGGGGTCAAGATCAGCCCCAGCATTTT
NA	TRBV19	TRBJ2-5	TRBD1	CASSILGDRETQYF	TGTGCCAGTAGTATCCTGGGGGACAGGGAGACCCAGTACTTC
NA	TRBV5-1	TRBJ1-3	TRBD1	CASSSGQLSGNTIYF	TGCGCCAGCAGCTCGGGACAGCTCTCTGGAAACACCATATATTTT
many	TRBV7-9	TRBJ2-1	TRBD2	CASSFLAGGTNEQFF	TGTGCCAGCAGCTTTTTAGCGGGGGGAACCAATGAGCAGTTCTTC
few	TRBV7-3	TRBJ1-2	TRBD1	CASSWDSKTNYGYTF	TGTGCCAGCAGCTGGGACAGCAAAACTAACTATGGCTACACCTTC
NA	TRBV9	TRBJ2-7	TRBD2	CASSASGRHYEQYF	TGTGCCAGCAGCGCTAGCGGGAGGCACTACGAGCAGTACTTC
NA	TRBV28	TRBJ2-1	NA	CASSLRVRMFF	TGTGCCAGCAGTTTGCGAGTGCGGATGTTCTTC
NA	TRBV11-2	TRBJ2-2	NA	CASSLVSTGELFF	TGTGCCAGCAGCCTGGTGAGCACCGGGGAGCTGTTTTTT
NA	TRBV3-1/TRBV3-2	TRBJ2-5	TRBD2	CASSQVGGQETQYF	TGTGCCAGCAGCCAAGTCGGGGGGCAAGAGACCCAGTACTTC
NA	TRBV6-5	TRBJ1-6	NA	CASSYDSRNSPLHF	TGTGCCAGCAGTTACGACAGCCGTAATTCACCCCTCCACTTT
NA	TRBV11-2	TRBJ1-1	TRBD1	CASSPDRVENTEAFF	TGTGCCAGCAGCCCAGACAGGGTCGAGAACACTGAAGCTTTCTTT
NA	TRBV12-3/TRBV12-4	TRBJ1-2	NA	CASSLIRTSYTF	TGTGCCAGCAGTTTAATCCGAACTTCCTACACCTTC
NA	TRBV19	TRBJ2-5	TRBD1	CASSIRGQPQETQYF	TGTGCCAGTAGTATAAGGGGACAGCCCCAAGAGACCCAGTACTTC
once	TRBV5-6	TRBJ1-1	TRBD1	CASSLLYGNRGITEAFF	TGTGCCAGCAGCTTATTATACGGGAACAGGGGGATCACTGAAGCTTTCTTT
NA	TRBV4-1	TRBJ2-5	TRBD2	CASSQDAIAGDGDETQYF	TGCGCCAGCAGCCAAGATGCAATAGCGGGAGATGGTGACGAGACCCAGTACTTC
NA	TRBV12-3/TRBV12-4	TRBJ1-1	NA	CASSLPSTQAFF	TGTGCCAGCAGTTTGCCGAGCACCCAAGCTTTCTTT
NA	TRBV7-9	TRBJ1-6	TRBD1	CASSLTGTANSPLHF	TGTGCCAGCAGCCTTACCGGGACAGCTAATTCACCCCTCCACTTT
NA	TRBV3-1/TRBV3-2	TRBJ1-4	NA	CASSQVGGNEKLFF	TGTGCCAGCAGCCAAGTAGGAGGAAATGAAAAACTGTTTTTT
NA	TRBV6-5	TRBJ1-6	TRBD1	CASTGGGNSPLHF	TGTGCCTCCACAGGGGGTGGAAATTCACCCCTCCACTTT
once	TRBV27	TRBJ1-4	TRBD1	CASSLAWTGTNEKLFF	TGTGCCAGCAGTTTAGCATGGACAGGGACTAATGAAAAACTGTTTTTT
NA	TRBV24-1	TRBJ1-5	TRBD1	CATSGQGEYQPQHF	TGTGCCACCAGTGGGCAGGGGGAGTATCAGCCCCAGCATTTT
NA	TRBV18	TRBJ2-7	TRBD2	CASSPSSRLAVPYEQYF	TGTGCCAGCTCACCGTCTTCGAGGCTAGCGGTCCCCTACGAGCAGTACTTC
few	TRBV5-4	TRBJ1-3	NA	CASSLTERDTIYF	TGTGCCAGCAGCCTCACAGAGAGGGACACCATATATTTT